The table lists the clone carrying this T cell receptor (beta chain) with many counts. Its antigen is undetermined. In germline, CDR1 is SEHNR, CDR2 FQNEAQ (reference sequence). The CDR3 sequence is 17 residues long. Trimming cost V 3 bases and J 7 bases, with 22 bases left between them. The sample originates from a study of T cells after yellow fever vaccination. As for the study in general: Fractions low in cell number were prepared with SMART-Seq v4 Ultra Low Input. Study-level findings and limits: Most clones from primary vaccination were detected again post-booster (around 96% CD4, 88% CD8). Faster peaking, at day 5 versus 15, marked a secondary response that was weaker.

TCRdb independently ran MiXCR on the 5' RACE reads; one entry per CDR3 protein. This repertoire shows 150,000 to 200,000 distinct CDR3 sequences, around 9% found once; its top ten account for roughly 33%. The chain recombines TRBV7-9 with TRBJ2-1; D possibly corresponds to TRBD2 (5 bases). This material consisted of CD8+ T cells sorted from PBMCs, taken 45 days after the yellow fever booster vaccination. The source of this sequence is a man aged 18-30 years who received the YFV17D yellow fever vaccine. This CDR3 reads CASSFLFGSGKENEQFF. CDR3 sequence (DNA): TGTGCCAGCAGCTTTCTTTTTGGGTCGGGGAAGGAGAATGAGCAGTTCTTC.